This TCR beta chain was recovered during a study of blood T cell repertoires in COVID-19. CDR3 size: 22 residues. V was pared by 0 bases and J by 0 bases, with 18 bases of the junction left unmatched. Germline V CDR1 and CDR2: SGDLS, YYNGEE. As processed by the authors: Estimation of nucleated cell counts relied on the amplification of reference gene primers. Profiled with immunoSEQ multiplex PCR; TCRdb holds only in-frame clones, not every one. V and J calls and clone size are those listed in that table; D and trimming were worked out from the DNA. The repertoire holds more than 65,000 clones, with roughly 80% as singletons.

The chain couples TRBV9 to TRBJ2-1; the match to TRBD2 covers 10 bases. The source of this sequence is a man aged 55 to 69 with acute or convalescent COVID-19. Sequencing used peripheral blood. CDR3 sequence: CASSVVASGGSLPRSSYNEQFF. The CDR3 nucleotides are TGTGCCAGCAGCGTAGTGGCTAGCGGGGGCTCACTGCCCCGTAGCTCCTACAATGAGCAGTTCTTC.